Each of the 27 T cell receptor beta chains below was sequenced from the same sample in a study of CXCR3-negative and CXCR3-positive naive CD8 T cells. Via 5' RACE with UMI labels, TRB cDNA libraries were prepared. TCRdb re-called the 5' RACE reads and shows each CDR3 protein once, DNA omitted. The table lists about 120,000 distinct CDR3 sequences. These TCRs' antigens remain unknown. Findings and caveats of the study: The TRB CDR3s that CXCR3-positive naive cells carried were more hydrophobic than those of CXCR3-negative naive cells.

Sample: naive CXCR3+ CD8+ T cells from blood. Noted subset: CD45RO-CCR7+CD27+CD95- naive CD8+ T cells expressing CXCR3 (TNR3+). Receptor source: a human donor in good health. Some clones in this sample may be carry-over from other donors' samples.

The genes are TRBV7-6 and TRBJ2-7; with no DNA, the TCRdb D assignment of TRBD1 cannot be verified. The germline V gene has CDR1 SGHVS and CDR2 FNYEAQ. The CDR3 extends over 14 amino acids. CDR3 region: CASSLRDRGGEQYF. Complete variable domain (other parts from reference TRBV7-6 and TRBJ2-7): GAGVSQSPRYKVTKRGQDVALRCDPISGHVSLYWYRQALGQGPEFLTYFNYEAQQDKSGLPNDRFSAERPEGSISTLTIQRTEQRDSAMYRCASSLRDRGGEQYFGPGTRLTVT.

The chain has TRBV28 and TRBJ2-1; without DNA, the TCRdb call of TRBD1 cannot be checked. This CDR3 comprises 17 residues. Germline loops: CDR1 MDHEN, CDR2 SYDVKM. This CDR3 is CASSLQWQRGQYNEQFF. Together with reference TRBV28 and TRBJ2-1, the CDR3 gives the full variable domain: DVKVTQSSRYLVKRTGEKVFLECVQDMDHENMFWYRQDPGLGLRLIYFSYDVKMKEKGDIPEGYSVSREKKERFSLILESASTNQTSMYLCASSLQWQRGQYNEQFFGPGTRLTVL.

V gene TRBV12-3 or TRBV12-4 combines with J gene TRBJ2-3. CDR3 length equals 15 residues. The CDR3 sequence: CASTPEAASLDTQYF.

The CDR3 reads CSAYHLQINYGYTF. The rearrangement uses TRBV20-1 and TRBJ1-2. The length of the CDR3 is 14 residues. Germline lookup yields CDR1 DFQATT and CDR2 SNEGSKA (reference sequence).

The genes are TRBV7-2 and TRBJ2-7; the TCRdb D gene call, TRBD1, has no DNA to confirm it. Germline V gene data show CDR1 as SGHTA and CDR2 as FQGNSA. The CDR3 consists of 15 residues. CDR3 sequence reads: CASSPTWGRSYEQYF.

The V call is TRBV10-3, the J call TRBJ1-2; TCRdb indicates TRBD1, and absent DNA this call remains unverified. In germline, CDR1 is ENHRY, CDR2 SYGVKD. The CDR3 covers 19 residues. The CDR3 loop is CAISESTPGRGARDYGYTF.

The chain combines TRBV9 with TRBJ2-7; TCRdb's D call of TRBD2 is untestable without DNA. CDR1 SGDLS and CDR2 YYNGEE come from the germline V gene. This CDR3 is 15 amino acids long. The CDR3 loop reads CASSVGGGTSGEQYF.

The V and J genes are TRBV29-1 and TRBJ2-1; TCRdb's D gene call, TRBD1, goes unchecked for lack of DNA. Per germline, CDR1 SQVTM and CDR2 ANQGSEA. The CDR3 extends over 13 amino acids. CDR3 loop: CSVPGRVANEQFF.

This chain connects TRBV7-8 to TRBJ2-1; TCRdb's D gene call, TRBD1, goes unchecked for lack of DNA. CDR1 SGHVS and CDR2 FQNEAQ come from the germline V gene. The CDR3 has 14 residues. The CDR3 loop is CASSPRNRINEQFF.

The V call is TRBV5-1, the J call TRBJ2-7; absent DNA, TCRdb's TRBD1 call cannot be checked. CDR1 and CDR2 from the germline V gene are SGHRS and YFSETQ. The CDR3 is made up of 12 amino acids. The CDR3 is CASSLAGTEQYF.

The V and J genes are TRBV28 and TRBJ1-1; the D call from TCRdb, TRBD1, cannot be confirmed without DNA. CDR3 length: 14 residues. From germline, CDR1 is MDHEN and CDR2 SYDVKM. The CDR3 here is CASSSNRENTEAFF.

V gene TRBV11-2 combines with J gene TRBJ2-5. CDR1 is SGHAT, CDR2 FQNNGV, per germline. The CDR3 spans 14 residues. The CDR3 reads CASSLWGNQETQYF.

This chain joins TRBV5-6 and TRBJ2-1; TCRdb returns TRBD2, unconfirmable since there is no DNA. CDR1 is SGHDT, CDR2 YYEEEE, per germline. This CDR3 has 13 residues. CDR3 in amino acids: CASSSDREDEQFF.

The CDR3 region is CSVERVGRQENEQYF. The chain combines TRBV29-1 with TRBJ2-7; with no DNA, the TCRdb D assignment of TRBD1 cannot be verified. There are 15 residues in the CDR3. Germline V CDR1 and CDR2: SQVTM, ANQGSEA.

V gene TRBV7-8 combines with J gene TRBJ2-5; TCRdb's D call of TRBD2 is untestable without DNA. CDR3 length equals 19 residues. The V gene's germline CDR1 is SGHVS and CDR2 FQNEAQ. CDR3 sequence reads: CASSTNGYYWTENQETQYF.

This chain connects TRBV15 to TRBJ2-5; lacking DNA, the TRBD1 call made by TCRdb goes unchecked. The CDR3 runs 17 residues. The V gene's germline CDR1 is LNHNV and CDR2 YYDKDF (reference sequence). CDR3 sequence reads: CATTTQGQGPAGETQYF. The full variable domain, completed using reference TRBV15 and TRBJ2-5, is DAMVIQNPRYQVTQFGKPVTLSCSQTLNHNVMYWYQQKSSQAPKLLFHYYDKDFNNEADTPDNFQSRRPNTSFCFLDIRSPGLGDTAMYLCATTTQGQGPAGETQYFGPGTRLLVL.

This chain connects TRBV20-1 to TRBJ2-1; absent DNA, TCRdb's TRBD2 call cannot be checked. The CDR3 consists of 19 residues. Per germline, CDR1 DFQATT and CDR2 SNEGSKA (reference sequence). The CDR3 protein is CSARDVLGTSGGEWNEQFF.

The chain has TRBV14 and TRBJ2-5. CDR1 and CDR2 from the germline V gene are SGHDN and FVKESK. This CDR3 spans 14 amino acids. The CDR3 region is CASSLINGLETQYF.

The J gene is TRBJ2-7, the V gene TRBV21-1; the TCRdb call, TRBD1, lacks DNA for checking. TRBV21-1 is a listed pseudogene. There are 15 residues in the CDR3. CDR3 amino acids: CASSKAFDREGEQYF.

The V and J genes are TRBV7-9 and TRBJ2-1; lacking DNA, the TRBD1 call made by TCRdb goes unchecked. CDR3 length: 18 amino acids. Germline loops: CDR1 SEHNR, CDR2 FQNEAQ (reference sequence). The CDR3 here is CASSLGDSEAPPYNEQFF. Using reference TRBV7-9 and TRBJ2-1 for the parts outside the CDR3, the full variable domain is DTGVSQNPRHKITKRGQNVTFRCDPISEHNRLYWYRQTLGQGPEFLTYFQNEAQLEKSRLLSDRFSAERPKGSFSTLEIQRTEQGDSAMYLCASSLGDSEAPPYNEQFFGPGTRLTVL.

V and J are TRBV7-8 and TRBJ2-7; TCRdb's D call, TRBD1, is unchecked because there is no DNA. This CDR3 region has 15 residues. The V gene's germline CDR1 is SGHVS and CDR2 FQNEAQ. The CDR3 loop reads CASSLGKGSNYEQYF.

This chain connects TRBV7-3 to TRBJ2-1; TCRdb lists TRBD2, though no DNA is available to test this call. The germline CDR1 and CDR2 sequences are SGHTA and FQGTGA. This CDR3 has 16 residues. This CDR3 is CASSYKDYPPYNEQFF.

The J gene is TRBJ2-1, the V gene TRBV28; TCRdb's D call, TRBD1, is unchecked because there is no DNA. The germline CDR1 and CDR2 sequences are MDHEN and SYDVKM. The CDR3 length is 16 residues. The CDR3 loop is CASVGWTVSSYNEQFF.

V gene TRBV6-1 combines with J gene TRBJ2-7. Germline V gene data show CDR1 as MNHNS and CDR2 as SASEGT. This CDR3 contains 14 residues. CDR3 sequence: CASSEDGDSYEQYF.

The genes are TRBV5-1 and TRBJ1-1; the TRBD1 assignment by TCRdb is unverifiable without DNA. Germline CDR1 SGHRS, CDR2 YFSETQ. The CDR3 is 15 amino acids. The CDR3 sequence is CASSLDNRGDTEAFF.

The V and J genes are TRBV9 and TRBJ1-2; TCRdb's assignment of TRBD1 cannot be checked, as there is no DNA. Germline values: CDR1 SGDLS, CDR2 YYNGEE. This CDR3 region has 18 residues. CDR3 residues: CASSVDPRDRSGTYGYTF.

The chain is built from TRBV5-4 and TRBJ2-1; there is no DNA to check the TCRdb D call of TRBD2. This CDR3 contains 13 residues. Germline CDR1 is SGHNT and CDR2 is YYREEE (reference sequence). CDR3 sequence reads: CASSSIAGREQFF. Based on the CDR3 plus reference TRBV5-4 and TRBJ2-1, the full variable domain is ETGVTQSPTHLIKTRGQQVTLRCSSQSGHNTVSWYQQALGQGPQFIFQYYREEENGRGNFPPRFSGLQFPNYSSELNVNALELDDSALYLCASSSIAGREQFFGPGTRLTVL.